The entry below describes one T cell receptor (beta chain). A read error may account for a junction end that differs from germline. This CDR3 region has 11 residues. Germline loops: CDR1 MDHEN, CDR2 SYDVKM. This record belongs to a study of blood T cell repertoires in COVID-19. Study in general: In each case, the material was cDNA or gDNA derived from T cells, B-cell-depleted T cells, or PBMCs.

This table comes from immunoSEQ multiplex PCR, and its TCRdb copy is limited to in-frame clones, with some not included. The table has 65,000 to 90,000 clones, 75% to 95% seen once. The chain is built from TRBV28 and TRBJ1-5, with D possibly TRBD1 on 6 matching bases. Sequenced: peripheral blood. The receptor comes from a human donor in a cohort sampled during active COVID-19. The CDR3: CASSPGTSPGF. CDR3 DNA: TGTGCCAGCAGTCCCGGGACATCCCCAGGATTT.